This T cell receptor (beta chain) was recovered during a study of blood T cell repertoires in COVID-19. As processed by the authors: Quantification of nucleated cells was approximated via reference gene primer amplification. The data were produced by immunoSEQ multiplex PCR, yet TCRdb's version contains in-frame clones alone and is incomplete. The V and J calls and clone size were taken over from that table, and D and trimming were inferred from the DNA. The sample lists about 69,000 clones; 70% to 90% were seen once. The V segment lost 7 bases and the J segment 5 bases; nucleotides outside the gene matches: 4. This CDR3 has 12 residues. In germline, CDR1 is SGHRS, CDR2 YFSETQ. The Seattle patients joined while their infection was active and were tracked longitudinally afterward.

This receptor was identified in a man in his forties with COVID-19, enrolled during active disease. The chain carries TRBV5-1 and TRBJ1-1; 8 positions agree with TRBD1. Sequenced: peripheral blood. The CDR3 region has the DNA TGCGCCAGCGGACAGGGAGAAACTGAAGCTTTCTTT. Protein product: CASGQGETEAFF.